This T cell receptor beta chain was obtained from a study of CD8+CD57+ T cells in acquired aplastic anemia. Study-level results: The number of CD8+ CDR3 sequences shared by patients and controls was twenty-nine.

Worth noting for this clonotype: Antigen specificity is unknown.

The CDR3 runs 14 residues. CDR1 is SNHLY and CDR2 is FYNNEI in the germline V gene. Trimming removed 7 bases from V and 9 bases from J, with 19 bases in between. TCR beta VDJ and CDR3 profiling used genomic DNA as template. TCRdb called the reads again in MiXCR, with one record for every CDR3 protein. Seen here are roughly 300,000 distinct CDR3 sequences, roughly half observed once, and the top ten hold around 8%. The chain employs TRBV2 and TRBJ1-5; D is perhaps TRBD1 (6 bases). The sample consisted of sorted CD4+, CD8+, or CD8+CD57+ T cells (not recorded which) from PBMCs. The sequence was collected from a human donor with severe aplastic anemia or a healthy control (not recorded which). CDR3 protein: CASKDGRGGGPQHF. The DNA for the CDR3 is TGTGCCAGCAAGGACGGAAGGGGAGGGGGGCCCCAGCATTTT. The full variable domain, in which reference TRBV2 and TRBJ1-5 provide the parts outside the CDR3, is EPEVTQTPSHQVTQMGQEVILRCVPISNHLYFYWYRQILGQKVEFLVSFYNNEISEKSEIFDDQFSVERPDGSNFTLKIRSTKLEDSAMYFCASKDGRGGGPQHFGDGTRLSIL.